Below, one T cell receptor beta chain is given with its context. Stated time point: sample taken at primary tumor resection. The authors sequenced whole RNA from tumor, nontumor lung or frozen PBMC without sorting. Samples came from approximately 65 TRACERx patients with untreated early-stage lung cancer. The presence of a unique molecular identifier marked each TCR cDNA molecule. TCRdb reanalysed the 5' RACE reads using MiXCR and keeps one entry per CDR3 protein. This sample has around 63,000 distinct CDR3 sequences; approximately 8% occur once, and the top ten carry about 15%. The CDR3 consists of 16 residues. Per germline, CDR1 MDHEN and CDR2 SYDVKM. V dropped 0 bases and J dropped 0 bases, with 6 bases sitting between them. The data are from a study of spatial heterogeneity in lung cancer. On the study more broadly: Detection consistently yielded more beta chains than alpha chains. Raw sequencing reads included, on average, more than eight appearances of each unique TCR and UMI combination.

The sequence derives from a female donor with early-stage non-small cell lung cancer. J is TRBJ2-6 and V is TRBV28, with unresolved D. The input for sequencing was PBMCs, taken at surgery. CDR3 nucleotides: TGTGCCAGCAGTTTATGGGCTAGCTCTGGGGCCAACGTCCTGACTTTC. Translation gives CASSLWASSGANVLTF. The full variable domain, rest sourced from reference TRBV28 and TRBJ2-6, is DVKVTQSSRYLVKRTGEKVFLECVQDMDHENMFWYRQDPGLGLRLIYFSYDVKMKEKGDIPEGYSVSREKKERFSLILESASTNQTSMYLCASSLWASSGANVLTFGAGSRLTVL.